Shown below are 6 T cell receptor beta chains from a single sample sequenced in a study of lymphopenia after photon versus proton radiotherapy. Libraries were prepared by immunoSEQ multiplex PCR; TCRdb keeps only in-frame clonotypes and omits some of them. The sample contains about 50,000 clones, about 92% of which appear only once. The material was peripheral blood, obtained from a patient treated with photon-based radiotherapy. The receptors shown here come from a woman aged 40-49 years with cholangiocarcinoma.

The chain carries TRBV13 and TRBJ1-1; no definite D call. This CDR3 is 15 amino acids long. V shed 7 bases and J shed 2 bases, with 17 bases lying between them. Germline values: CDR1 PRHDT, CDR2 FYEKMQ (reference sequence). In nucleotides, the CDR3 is TGTGCCAGCAATCGGTTTATGGCAGGAAACACTGAAGCTTTCTTT. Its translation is CASNRFMAGNTEAFF.

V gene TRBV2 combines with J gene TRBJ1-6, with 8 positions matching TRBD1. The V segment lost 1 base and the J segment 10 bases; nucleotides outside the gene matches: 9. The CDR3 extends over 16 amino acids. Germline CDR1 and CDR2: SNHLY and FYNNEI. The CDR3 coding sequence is TGTGCCAGCAGTGAAGGGTCAGGGGGCGCAAGGTCACCCCTCCACTTT. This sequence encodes CASSEGSGGARSPLHF.

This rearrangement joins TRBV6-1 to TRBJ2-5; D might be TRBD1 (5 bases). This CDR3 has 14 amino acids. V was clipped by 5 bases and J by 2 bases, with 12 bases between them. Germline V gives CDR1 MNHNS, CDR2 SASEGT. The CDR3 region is CASSNPDRQETQYF. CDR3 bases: TGTGCCAGCAGTAACCCAGACAGACAAGAGACCCAGTACTTC.

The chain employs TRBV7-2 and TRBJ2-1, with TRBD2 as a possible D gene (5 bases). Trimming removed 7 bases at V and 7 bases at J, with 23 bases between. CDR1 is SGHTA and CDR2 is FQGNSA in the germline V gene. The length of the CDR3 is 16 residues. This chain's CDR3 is CASTERRDRYTNEQFF. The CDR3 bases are TGTGCCAGCACCGAACGCCGGGATCGATATACAAATGAGCAGTTCTTC.

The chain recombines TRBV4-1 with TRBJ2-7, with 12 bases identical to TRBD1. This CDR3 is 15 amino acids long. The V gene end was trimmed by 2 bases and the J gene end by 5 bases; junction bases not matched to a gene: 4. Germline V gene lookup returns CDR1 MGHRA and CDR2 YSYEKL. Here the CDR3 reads CASSQSGQGANEQYF. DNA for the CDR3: TGCGCCAGCAGCCAATCGGGACAGGGGGCGAACGAGCAGTACTTC.

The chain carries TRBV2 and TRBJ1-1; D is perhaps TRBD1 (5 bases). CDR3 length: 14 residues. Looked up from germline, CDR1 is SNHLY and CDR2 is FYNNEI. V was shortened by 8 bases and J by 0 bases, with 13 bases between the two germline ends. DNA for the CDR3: TGTGCCAGCCGGGGACCGATTGTGAACACTGAAGCTTTCTTT. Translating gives CASRGPIVNTEAFF.